Below, 21 T cell receptor beta chains from the same sample are listed, as sequenced in a study of blood T cell repertoires in COVID-19. Data came from immunoSEQ multiplex PCR; TCRdb stores just in-frame clones and leaves some out. The table includes approximately 140,000 clones, 65% to 90% detected once. Sequencing input: peripheral blood. Receptors were obtained from a man aged 65-85 years with acute or convalescent COVID-19.

The chain links TRBV7-2 to TRBJ1-6; 8 bases map to TRBD1. Germline V CDR1 and CDR2: SGHTA, FQGNSA. V shed 5 bases and J 10 bases; nucleotides not matched to a gene: 10. CDR3 size: 15 residues. In nucleotides, the CDR3 is TGTGCCAGCAGCCCTCCGGGCACAGGGGGGTCACCCCTCCACTTT. Its protein product is CASSPPGTGGSPLHF. Using reference TRBV7-2 and TRBJ1-6 for the parts outside the CDR3, the full variable domain is GAGVSQSPSNKVTEKGKDVELRCDPISGHTALYWYRQSLGQGLEFLIYFQGNSAPDKSGLPSDRFSAERTGGSVSTLTIQRTQQEDSAVYLCASSPPGTGGSPLHFGNGTRLTVT.

About this clone itself: Other nucleotide sequences in the sample specify the same CDR3. V gene TRBV5-1 combines with J gene TRBJ2-3, with 8 nucleotides matching TRBD1. This CDR3 has 14 residues. Germline V gives CDR1 SGHRS, CDR2 YFSETQ. The ends lost 0 bases at V and 6 bases at J; junction bases unmatched: 3. The CDR3, as DNA: TGCGCCAGCAGCTTGGGGACAGGGAGCGATACGCAGTATTTT. It specifies CASSLGTGSDTQYF.

The rearrangement joins TRBV5-4 to TRBJ2-1; no clear D gene. The CDR3 is 14 residues long. The ends were cut back, 0 bases at V and 6 bases at J, with 10 bases in the middle. Germline CDR1 is SGHNT and CDR2 is YYREEE (reference sequence). DNA of the CDR3: TGTGCCAGCAGCTTGGGCCCCCTCGGCAATGAGCAGTTCTTC. It specifies CASSLGPLGNEQFF.

The chain recombines TRBV7-3 with TRBJ2-1, with D tentatively TRBD2 (5 bases). The length of the CDR3 is 15 residues. The germline V gene has CDR1 SGHTA and CDR2 FQGTGA. The V and J ends lost 5 bases and 2 bases respectively, with 13 bases between them. The CDR3 region is CASSPLGGPYNEQFF. CDR3 DNA sequence: TGTGCCAGCAGCCCACTAGGAGGCCCCTACAATGAGCAGTTCTTC.

A single count supports this clone. The chain uses TRBV4-3 and TRBJ1-4; maybe TRBD1 (5 bases). This CDR3 comprises 14 residues. Germline values: CDR1 LGHNA, CDR2 YSLEER. The ends were cut back, 4 bases at V and 7 bases at J, with 13 bases in the middle. CDR3: CASSLGGGGEKLFF. The CDR3 bases are TGCGCCAGCAGCCTCGGCGGGGGAGGTGAAAAACTGTTTTTT.

The rearrangement uses TRBV5-1 and TRBJ2-1; 8 bases agree with TRBD1. Germline trimming cut 0 bases from V and 2 bases from J; bases unmatched to any gene: 4. CDR1 SGHRS and CDR2 YFSETQ come from the germline V gene. There are 16 residues in the CDR3. CDR3 in amino acids: CASSLGGTGPYNEQFF. The CDR3 DNA reads as TGCGCCAGCAGCTTGGGGGGGACAGGCCCCTACAATGAGCAGTTCTTC.

The J gene is TRBJ1-1, the V gene TRBV18, with D unresolved. This CDR3 spans 13 amino acids. Germline values: CDR1 KGHSH, CDR2 LQKENI. V lost 5 bases to trimming and J lost 1 base, with 8 bases between them. CDR3 protein: CASSAQANTEAFF. The DNA of the CDR3 is TGTGCCAGCTCAGCGCAGGCGAACACTGAAGCTTTCTTT.

The table lists this clone with a few counts. The J gene is TRBJ1-3, the V gene TRBV29-1; no firm D call. V lost 0 bases and J 0 bases, leaving 6 bases between the germline ends. CDR3 length: 14 residues. The germline gives CDR1 SQVTM, CDR2 ANQGSEA. CDR3 sequence (DNA): TGCAGCGTTGAAGAGGGCTTCTCTGGAAACACCATATATTTT. It encodes CSVEEGFSGNTIYF.

This clone was counted between two and nine times. The gene calls are TRBV4-3 and TRBJ2-3, with a weak D call TRBD1 (6 bases). This CDR3 comprises 14 residues. Germline loops: CDR1 LGHNA, CDR2 YSLEER. Trimming took 3 bases from V and 0 from J, leaving 7 bases between them. The CDR3 DNA reads as TGCGCCAGCAGCCAGGACAGCAGCACAGATACGCAGTATTTT. Translation gives CASSQDSSTDTQYF.

This sequence joins TRBV11-3 and TRBJ2-3; 10 bases are a match to TRBD2. This CDR3 region has 16 residues. Losses at the gene ends were 3 bases for V and 5 bases for J; bases not matched to a gene: 8. The germline V gene has CDR1 SGHNT and CDR2 YENEEA. The CDR3 DNA reads as TGTGCCAGCAGCTTGGGAGCGGGAGGGCCAGAAGATACGCAGTATTTT. Translated: CASSLGAGGPEDTQYF. Filled out from reference TRBV11-3 and TRBJ2-3, the complete variable domain reads EAGVVQSPRYKIIEKKQPVAFWCNPISGHNTLYWYLQNLGQGPELLIRYENEEAVDDSQLPKDRFSAERLKGVDSTLKIQPAELGDSAVYLCASSLGAGGPEDTQYFGPGTRLTVL.

The V gene is TRBV18, the J gene TRBJ2-1; TRBD2 aligns across 10 bases. The V gene's germline CDR1 is KGHSH and CDR2 LQKENI. The CDR3 runs to 18 residues. J lost 1 base, V lost 6 bases, and 12 bases had no gene match. The CDR3 region is CASSLGPSGRASYNEQFF. The CDR3 DNA sequence: TGTGCCAGCTCGCTCGGTCCTAGCGGGAGAGCTTCCTACAATGAGCAGTTCTTC.

The chain combines TRBV10-3 with TRBJ1-4, with D uncertain. V gave up 3 bases and J gave up 5 bases, with 13 bases separating them. This CDR3 comprises 15 residues. The germline gives CDR1 ENHRY, CDR2 SYGVKD. The CDR3 DNA reads TGTGCCATCAGTGACCCCCCCTCGGGAAATGAAAAACTGTTTTTT. Translating it yields CAISDPPSGNEKLFF.

The chain links TRBV7-3 to TRBJ2-1, with 11 bases lining up with TRBD1. The CDR3 runs to 15 residues. V gave up 3 bases and J gave up 8 bases; unmatched junction bases: 6. Per the germline V gene, CDR1 is SGHTA and CDR2 is FQGTGA. The CDR3 DNA sequence: TGTGCCAGCAGCTTGGGACAGGGGGACTTGGATGAGCAGTTCTTC. This encodes CASSLGQGDLDEQFF.

In this sample, this clone turned up a few times. The V gene is TRBV10-3, the J gene TRBJ2-2, with D perhaps matching TRBD2 (5 bases). Germline assignment: CDR1 ENHRY and CDR2 SYGVKD. Trimming pared 5 bases from V and 3 bases from J, leaving 7 bases between. CDR3 length equals 13 residues. Here the CDR3 DNA reads TGTGCCATCAGTTTTAGCGACACCGGGGAGCTGTTTTTT. Translated: CAISFSDTGELFF.

The gene calls are TRBV18 and TRBJ1-1; 9 bases fit TRBD1. This CDR3 is 18 amino acids long. V dropped 0 bases and J dropped 6; count of bases not matched to a gene: 14. CDR1 KGHSH and CDR2 LQKENI come from the germline V gene. The CDR3 region is CASSPPGRLTGGGAEAFF. The CDR3 DNA sequence: TGTGCCAGCTCACCACCGGGACGTCTGACAGGGGGAGGGGCTGAAGCTTTCTTT.

The chain carries TRBV19 and TRBJ2-2; D remains ambiguous. From germline, CDR1 is LNHDA and CDR2 SQIVND (reference sequence). The CDR3 consists of 13 residues. Trimming removed 10 bases at V and 6 bases at J, with 15 bases between. This chain's CDR3 is CATSIPTAGELFF. The CDR3 bases are TGTGCCACCAGTATCCCTACGGCCGGGGAGCTGTTTTTT.

This clone appeared once. The chain is built from TRBV3-1 (or the pseudogene TRBV3-2) and TRBJ1-2; tentative D call: TRBD1 (5 bases). The germline CDR1 and CDR2 sequences are LGHDT and YNNKEL (reference sequence). The ends were cut back, 0 bases at V and 6 bases at J, with 11 bases in the middle. The CDR3 sequence is 14 residues long. DNA of the CDR3: TGTGCCAGCAGCCAAGAAGTTCGGACACATGGCTACACCTTC. It translates to CASSQEVRTHGYTF.

The CDR3 DNA is TGTGCCAGCAGAATCTACGGGGAGCTGTTTTTT. It encodes CASRIYGELFF. This chain connects TRBV6-5 to TRBJ2-2, with D hard to call. V was clipped by 6 bases and J by 7 bases, with 6 bases between them. The germline gives CDR1 MNHEY, CDR2 SVGAGI. There are 11 residues in the CDR3.

The chain uses TRBV19 and TRBJ1-5; D possibly corresponds to TRBD1 (6 bases). Per germline, CDR1 LNHDA and CDR2 SQIVND (reference sequence). V dropped 2 bases and J dropped 4 bases, with 12 bases sitting between them. The CDR3 runs to 15 residues. CDR3 bases: TGTGCCAGTAGTATATCAGGGGCCGAGAATCAGCCCCAGCATTTT. Translating gives CASSISGAENQPQHF.

The V call is TRBV11-3, the J call TRBJ2-3; 7 nucleotides line up with TRBD2. The CDR3 sequence is 18 residues long. The J segment lost 6 bases and the V segment lost 1 base, leaving 16 bases of the junction unmatched. Germline assignment: CDR1 SGHNT and CDR2 YENEEA. The CDR3 DNA reads TGTGCCAGCAGCTTAGGGGGTTCTAGCGGAGGACTGGAGGATACGCAGTATTTT. This encodes CASSLGGSSGGLEDTQYF.

The rearrangement uses TRBV28 and TRBJ1-1; D may be TRBD1 (6 bases). Germline loops: CDR1 MDHEN, CDR2 SYDVKM. CDR3 length equals 16 residues. Trimming took 5 bases from V and 0 from J, leaving 16 bases between them. The CDR3: CASSPWRTAMNTEAFF. CDR3 in DNA: TGTGCCAGCAGTCCATGGCGGACAGCGATGAACACTGAAGCTTTCTTT.